The entry below gives a single TCR beta chain sequence along with its context. There are a few counts of this clone. Its antigen is currently not known. No per-base quality is available; no much larger clone lies one base away. TCRbeta CDR3 regions were amplified from genomic DNA using the immunoSEQ Assay, a bias-controlled multiplex PCR. The original pipeline was this. The number of nucleated cells in each sample was estimated by amplification of reference gene primers within the assay. To quantify the absolute abundance of each unique TCRbeta CDR3 rearrangement, sequence reads were collapsed and filtered. Productive Simpson clonality was computed per sample as the square root of Simpson's diversity index over productive rearrangements. TCRdb carries this immuneACCESS record with in-frame sequences only. Its versions omit some clonotypes, under half of them owing to an unresolved V gene in the studies checked, with the rest unexplained. V and J calls and clone size are copied from that table; D and trimming were computed from the DNA. Present in this sample are a few hundred thousand clones, 75% to 90% of which were seen just once. Jointly, the top ten make up roughly 2% of the sample.

The record originates from a study of blood T cell repertoires in COVID-19 (dated by TCRdb to 2019 to 2021). Broadly, across the study: The collaborator samples originated in the United States, Italy and Spain and spanned the acute and convalescent phases of COVID-19. The material from the prospective study consisted of cDNA or gDNA derived from T cells, B-cell-depleted T cells, or PBMCs. Subjects who had been exposed to COVID-19, were actively infected with it, or had recovered from it provided the deeply sampled blood TCRbeta repertoires that made up the dataset. The repertoires were released in a freely available public database meant as a resource for research on the immune response to SARS-CoV-2. Samples were obtained from the ongoing ImmuneRACE study (first 160 participants) and from 950 to 1,500 subjects provided by 6 global collaborators. Sample metadata almost always included a de-identified subject ID, COVID-19 status, age in years and sex. HLA class I and class II types, where available, came from metadata supplied by the sample provider rather than from assay-based typing. Overall study outcomes, separate from this receptor: The quantity of clinical and demographic metadata differed by source and by participant and was supplied without curation.

There are 14 amino acids in the CDR3, from cysteine to phenylalanine inclusive. Of the read, only the CDR3 DNA is kept; its 42 bases are in frame from base 1. CDR1 is given as SGDLS and CDR2 as YYNGEE, both from the germline V gene. V lost 4 bases and J lost 6 bases, and the count of bases not matched to a germline gene is 9. The collaborating institutions used their own protocols to collect whole blood in K2EDTA tubes. For TCRbeta analysis, collaborators shipped samples as frozen whole blood, isolated PBMCs, or DNA extracted from either of those sample types. The chain couples TRBV9 to TRBJ2-7; TRBD1 agrees with 8 junctional bases. This sequence originates from a man between 18 and 35 years old with active or convalescent COVID-19. Sequencing used peripheral blood. The DNA reads as follows: TGTGCCAGCAGCCCCCGACAGGGGATGGGCGAGCAGTACTTC. Its product reads: CASSPRQGMGEQYF.